This T cell receptor beta chain was identified during a study of blood T cell repertoires in COVID-19. Germline trimming cut 3 bases from V and 1 base from J; bases unmatched to any gene: 5. Germline CDR1 reads MNHNS; CDR2 reads SASEGT. The CDR3 consists of 15 residues. The data were produced by immunoSEQ multiplex PCR, yet TCRdb's version contains in-frame clones alone and is incomplete. Seen here are around 80,000 clones, approximately 80% observed once, and the top ten hold approximately 12%. This chain connects TRBV6-1 to TRBJ1-2; 7 nucleotides align to TRBD1. Sample: peripheral blood. The TCR comes from an elderly man with acute or convalescent COVID-19. The CDR3 loop is CASSDEGQSNYGYTF. The CDR3, as DNA: TGTGCCAGCAGTGACGAGGGACAGAGTAACTATGGCTACACCTTC.